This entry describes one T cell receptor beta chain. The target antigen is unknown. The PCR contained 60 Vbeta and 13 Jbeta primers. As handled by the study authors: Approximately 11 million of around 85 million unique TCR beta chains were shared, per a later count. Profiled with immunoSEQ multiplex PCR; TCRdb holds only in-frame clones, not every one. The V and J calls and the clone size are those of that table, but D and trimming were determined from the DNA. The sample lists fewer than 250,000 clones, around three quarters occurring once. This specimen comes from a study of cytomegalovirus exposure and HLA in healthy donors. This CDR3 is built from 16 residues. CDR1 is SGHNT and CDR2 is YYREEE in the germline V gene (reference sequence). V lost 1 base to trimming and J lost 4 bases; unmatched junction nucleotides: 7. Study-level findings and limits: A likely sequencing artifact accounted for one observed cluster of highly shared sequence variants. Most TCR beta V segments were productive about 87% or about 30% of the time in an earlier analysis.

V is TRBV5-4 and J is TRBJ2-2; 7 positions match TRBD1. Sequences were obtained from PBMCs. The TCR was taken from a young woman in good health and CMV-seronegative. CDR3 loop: CASSLPSDRTTGELFF. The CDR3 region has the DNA TGTGCCAGCAGCTTGCCTTCGGACAGGACCACCGGGGAGCTGTTTTTT.